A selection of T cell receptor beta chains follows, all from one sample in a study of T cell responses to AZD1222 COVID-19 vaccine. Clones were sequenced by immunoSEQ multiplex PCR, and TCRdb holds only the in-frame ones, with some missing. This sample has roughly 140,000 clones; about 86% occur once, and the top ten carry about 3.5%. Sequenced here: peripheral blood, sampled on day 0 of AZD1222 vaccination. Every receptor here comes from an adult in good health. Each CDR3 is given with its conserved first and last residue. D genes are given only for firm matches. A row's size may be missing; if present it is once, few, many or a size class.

CASSAPFPGTQYQPQHF TGTGCCAGCAGTGCCCCTTTCCCCGGGACACAATATCAACCCCAGCATTTT NA 17 TRBV25-1 NA TRBJ1-5
CASSLGDGREYNEQFF TGTGCCAGCAGCTTAGGAGACGGCAGGGAGTACAATGAGCAGTTCTTC NA 16 TRBV13 NA TRBJ2-1
CASSRAGGHHEQYF TGTGCCAGCAGCAGAGCGGGAGGGCACCACGAGCAGTACTTC TRBD2 14 TRBV2 NA TRBJ2-7
CASSPGGVTYGYTF TGTGCCAGCAGTCCTGGGGGAGTTACCTATGGCTACACCTTC NA 14 TRBV28 once TRBJ1-2
CASSLRQVAGNTIYF TGTGCCAGCAGTCTAAGACAGGTGGCGGGAAACACCATATATTTT NA 15 TRBV6-4 NA TRBJ1-3
CASSLPGRLGSEAFF TGTGCCAGCAGTTTGCCGGGCCGGTTGGGTTCTGAAGCTTTCTTT NA 15 TRBV28 few TRBJ1-1
CSVALREGNTGELFF TGCAGCGTTGCGTTGCGGGAGGGGAACACCGGGGAGCTGTTTTTT TRBD2 15 TRBV29-1 NA TRBJ2-2
CASSTTGLPYNEQFF TGTGCCAGCAGCACAACAGGACTTCCGTACAATGAGCAGTTCTTC NA 15 TRBV9 NA TRBJ2-1
CASSFYEGVGTSIGDTQYF TGTGCCAGCAGCTTTTACGAGGGTGTCGGGACTAGCATCGGGGATACGCAGTATTTT TRBD2 19 TRBV7-9 once TRBJ2-3
CASSRQLNEKLFF TGCGCCAGCAGCAGGCAGCTAAATGAAAAACTGTTTTTT NA 13 TRBV4-1 NA TRBJ1-4
CASGTLAGGTYF TGTGCCAGCGGCACTCTAGCGGGAGGGACGTACTTC TRBD2 12 TRBV28 NA TRBJ2-7
CASETGTHGYTF TGTGCCAGCGAGACAGGGACCCATGGCTACACCTTC TRBD1 12 TRBV25-1 once TRBJ1-2
CASSPTKGLAGGYEQYF TGTGCCAGCAGCCCCACAAAAGGACTAGCGGGAGGTTACGAGCAGTACTTC TRBD2 17 TRBV3-1/TRBV3-2 NA TRBJ2-7
CAWSVDHSSPLHF TGTGCCTGGAGTGTAGATCACTCTTCACCCCTCCACTTT NA 13 TRBV30 NA TRBJ1-6
CASSPQTGGRYEQYF TGTGCCAGCAGTCCACAAACAGGGGGGAGATACGAGCAGTACTTC TRBD1 15 TRBV28 once TRBJ2-7
CASSPSSYEQYF TGTGCCAGCTCACCGAGCTCCTACGAGCAGTACTTC NA 12 TRBV18 NA TRBJ2-7
CASSADRGTEAFF TGTGCCAGTAGTGCCGATCGGGGCACTGAAGCTTTCTTT NA 13 TRBV19 NA TRBJ1-1
CASSEASGGNTEAFF TGTGCCAGCAGTGAAGCCAGTGGGGGGAACACTGAAGCTTTCTTT NA 15 TRBV2 NA TRBJ1-1
CSVGEAAANTEAFF TGCAGCGTCGGGGAGGCGGCCGCGAACACTGAAGCTTTCTTT NA 14 TRBV29-1 few TRBJ1-1
CASSGIACVDEAFF TGTGCCAGCAGTGGCATTGCCTGTGTGGATGAAGCTTTCTTT NA 14 TRBV6-4 few TRBJ1-1
CASSDSRGDIQYF TGTGCCAGCAGTGATTCTAGGGGGGACATTCAGTACTTC NA 13 TRBV25-1 NA TRBJ2-4
CASSDNRYSGEQYF TGTGCCAGCAGTGATAACAGGTACTCGGGCGAGCAGTACTTC NA 14 TRBV6-1 once TRBJ2-7
CASSPWGGNTEAFF TGTGCCAGTAGTCCTTGGGGGGGGAACACTGAAGCTTTCTTT NA 14 TRBV19 NA TRBJ1-1
CASSYRDQRIYQPQHF TGTGCCAGCAGTTACCGGGATCAGCGGATATATCAGCCCCAGCATTTT NA 16 TRBV6-5 NA TRBJ1-5
CASSQEYEQYF TGTGCCAGCAGCCAAGAATACGAGCAGTACTTC NA 11 TRBV11-2 NA TRBJ2-7
CASSLSRNTEAFF TGTGCCAGCAGCTTGAGCAGGAACACTGAAGCTTTCTTT NA 13 TRBV7-9 once TRBJ1-1
CASSASHSGSQPQHF TGTGCCAGCAGCGCGAGTCATTCGGGGAGCCAGCCCCAGCATTTT NA 15 TRBV3-1/TRBV3-2 once TRBJ1-5
CAIAGYGDEQFF TGTGCCATCGCAGGTTATGGCGATGAGCAGTTCTTC NA 12 TRBV10-3 once TRBJ2-1
CASSTRDRGFSKDSEQYF TGTGCCAGCAGCACCCGGGACAGGGGTTTTAGCAAGGACAGCGAGCAGTACTTC TRBD1 18 TRBV9 NA TRBJ2-7
CAWSPTTNEQFF TGTGCCTGGAGCCCAACTACGAATGAGCAGTTCTTC NA 12 TRBV30 NA TRBJ2-1
CASSFQASVEKLFF TGTGCCAGCAGCTTTCAGGCGTCGGTTGAAAAACTGTTTTTT NA 14 TRBV7-9 NA TRBJ1-4
CSASSGITDTQYF TGCAGCGCCTCGAGCGGGATCACAGATACGCAGTATTTT TRBD2 13 TRBV29-1 NA TRBJ2-3
CASSPRDFMRVGHSYEQYF TGTGCCAGCAGCCCCAGGGACTTTATGCGGGTAGGCCACTCCTACGAGCAGTACTTC NA 19 TRBV7-8 NA TRBJ2-7
CASSYSVVKRNTEAFF TGTGCCAGCAGTTACTCGGTGGTGAAGAGGAACACTGAAGCTTTCTTT NA 16 TRBV6-6 NA TRBJ1-1
CASSQYSGAATNTEAFF TGCGCCAGCAGCCAATATTCAGGGGCCGCTACGAACACTGAAGCTTTCTTT NA 17 TRBV4-1 few TRBJ1-1
CASSIGALAGKDEQYF TGTGCCAGTAGTATAGGCGCACTAGCGGGGAAAGACGAGCAGTACTTC TRBD2 16 TRBV19 few TRBJ2-7
CATSRDKTSPYQETQYF TGTGCCACCAGCAGAGATAAGACTAGCCCGTACCAAGAGACCCAGTACTTC TRBD2 17 TRBV15 few TRBJ2-5
CASGLAGGPLRETQYF TGTGCCAGCGGGCTAGCGGGAGGGCCTTTGAGAGAGACCCAGTACTTC TRBD2 16 TRBV7-2 NA TRBJ2-5
CASSTHTGGAEAFF TGTGCCAGCAGCACCCATACAGGGGGAGCTGAAGCTTTCTTT TRBD1 14 TRBV7-2 NA TRBJ1-1
CAWSLQDWQPQHF TGTGCCTGGAGTCTCCAGGACTGGCAGCCCCAGCATTTT NA 13 TRBV30 NA TRBJ1-5
CASSSQGEGEAFF TGTGCCAGTAGCAGCCAGGGGGAGGGTGAAGCTTTCTTT TRBD1 13 TRBV19 NA TRBJ1-1
CASSQKGTNEKLFF TGTGCCAGCAGCCAGAAGGGAACTAATGAAAAACTGTTTTTT NA 14 TRBV3-1/TRBV3-2 NA TRBJ1-4
CASTPRVAGAYNEQFF TGTGCCAGCACCCCCAGAGTAGCGGGAGCCTACAATGAGCAGTTCTTC TRBD2 16 TRBV7-2 NA TRBJ2-1
CASSPREVAGGETQYF TGTGCCAGCTCACCAAGAGAGGTAGCGGGAGGGGAGACCCAGTACTTC TRBD2 16 TRBV18 NA TRBJ2-5